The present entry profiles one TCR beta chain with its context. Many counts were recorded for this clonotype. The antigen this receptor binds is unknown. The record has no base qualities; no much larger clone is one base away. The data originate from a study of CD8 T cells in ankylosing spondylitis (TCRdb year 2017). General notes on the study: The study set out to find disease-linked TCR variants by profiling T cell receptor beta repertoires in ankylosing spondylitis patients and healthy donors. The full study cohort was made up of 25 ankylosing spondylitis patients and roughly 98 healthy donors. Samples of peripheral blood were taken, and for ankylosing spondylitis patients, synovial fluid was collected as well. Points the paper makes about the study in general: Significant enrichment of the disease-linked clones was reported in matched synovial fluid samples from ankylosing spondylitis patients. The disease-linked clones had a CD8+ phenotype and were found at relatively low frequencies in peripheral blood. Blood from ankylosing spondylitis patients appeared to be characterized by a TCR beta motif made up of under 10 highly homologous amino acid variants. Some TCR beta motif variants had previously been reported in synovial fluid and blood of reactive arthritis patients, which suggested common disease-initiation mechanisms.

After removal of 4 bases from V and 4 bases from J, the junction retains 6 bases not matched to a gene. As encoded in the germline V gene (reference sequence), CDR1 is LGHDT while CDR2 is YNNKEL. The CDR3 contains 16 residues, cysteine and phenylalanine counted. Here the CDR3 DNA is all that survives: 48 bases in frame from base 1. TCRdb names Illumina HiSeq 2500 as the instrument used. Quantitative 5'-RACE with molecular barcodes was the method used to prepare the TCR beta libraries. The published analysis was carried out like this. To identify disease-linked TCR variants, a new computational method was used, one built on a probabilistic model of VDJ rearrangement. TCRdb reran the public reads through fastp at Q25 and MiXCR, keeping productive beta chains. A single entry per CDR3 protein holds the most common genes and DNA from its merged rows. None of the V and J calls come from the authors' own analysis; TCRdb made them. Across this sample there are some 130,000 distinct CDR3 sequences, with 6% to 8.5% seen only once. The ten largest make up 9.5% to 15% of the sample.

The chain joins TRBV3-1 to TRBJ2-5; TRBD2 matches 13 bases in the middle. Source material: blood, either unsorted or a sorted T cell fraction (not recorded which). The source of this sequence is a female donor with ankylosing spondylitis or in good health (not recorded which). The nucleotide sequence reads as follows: TGTGCCAGCAGCCGGACTAGCGGGGGAACTCGAGAGACCCAGTACTTC. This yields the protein CASSRTSGGTRETQYF.